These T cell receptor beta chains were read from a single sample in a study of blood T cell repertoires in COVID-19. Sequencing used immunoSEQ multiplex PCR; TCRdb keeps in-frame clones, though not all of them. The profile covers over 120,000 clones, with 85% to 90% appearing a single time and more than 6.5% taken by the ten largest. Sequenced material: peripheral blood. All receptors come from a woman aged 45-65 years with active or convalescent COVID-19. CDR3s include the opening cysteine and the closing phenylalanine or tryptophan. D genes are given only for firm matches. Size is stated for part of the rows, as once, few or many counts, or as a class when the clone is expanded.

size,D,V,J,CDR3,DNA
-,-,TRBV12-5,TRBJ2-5,CASGRDIQETQYF,TGTGCTAGTGGCAGGGACATACAAGAGACCCAGTACTTC
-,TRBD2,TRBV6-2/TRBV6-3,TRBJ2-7,CASIPQGLAGGSGPPGHYEQYF,TGTGCCAGCATCCCTCAGGGGCTAGCGGGAGGCTCTGGGCCCCCCGGGCACTACGAGCAGTACTTC
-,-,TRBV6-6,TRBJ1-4,CATRGGNEKLFF,TGTGCCACCCGAGGGGGTAATGAAAAACTGTTTTTT
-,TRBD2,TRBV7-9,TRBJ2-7,CASCNSGANEQYF,TGTGCCAGCTGTAATAGCGGGGCGAACGAGCAGTACTTC
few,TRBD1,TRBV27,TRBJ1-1,CASSLSPGQGREAFF,TGTGCCAGCAGTTTATCCCCGGGACAGGGCAGGGAAGCTTTCTTT
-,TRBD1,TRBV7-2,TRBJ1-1,CASGRQGELRNTEAFF,TGTGCCAGCGGACGACAGGGCGAATTGAGGAACACTGAAGCTTTCTTT
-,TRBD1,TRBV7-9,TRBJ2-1,CASSPAGQGTYNEQFF,TGTGCCAGCAGCCCGGCGGGACAGGGTACCTACAATGAGCAGTTCTTC
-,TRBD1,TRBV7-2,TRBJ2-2,CASSFGTGGSSGELFF,TGTGCCAGCAGCTTTGGGACAGGGGGAAGCTCCGGGGAGCTGTTTTTT
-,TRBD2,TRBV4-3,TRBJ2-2,CASSGETSPGELFF,TGCGCCAGCAGCGGAGAGACTAGCCCCGGGGAGCTGTTTTTT
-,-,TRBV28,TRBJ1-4,CASSLPGGNEKLFF,TGTGCCAGCAGTTTGCCCGGGGGGAATGAAAAACTGTTTTTT
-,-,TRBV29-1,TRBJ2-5,CSVVTLAETQYF,TGCAGCGTTGTTACCCTGGCCGAGACCCAGTACTTC
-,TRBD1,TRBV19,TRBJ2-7,CASSIGRTGGAGEQYF,TGTGCCAGTAGTATTGGAAGGACAGGGGGCGCGGGTGAGCAGTACTTC
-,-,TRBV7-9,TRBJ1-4,CASSSSREAGNEKLFF,TGTGCCAGCAGCTCCTCGCGGGAGGCTGGGAATGAAAAACTGTTTTTT
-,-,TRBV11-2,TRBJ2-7,CASSFRGLPGNEQYF,TGTGCCAGCAGCTTTCGGGGACTTCCCGGGAACGAGCAGTACTTC
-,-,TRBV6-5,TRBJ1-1,CASKEGHSPREAFF,TGTGCCAGCAAGGAAGGCCACAGTCCTCGCGAAGCTTTCTTT
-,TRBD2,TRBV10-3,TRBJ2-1,CAIIHPGRSRGTTNLSSYNEQFF,TGTGCCATCATACATCCCGGCCGATCCCGAGGGACTACTAACCTGAGCTCCTACAATGAGCAGTTCTTC
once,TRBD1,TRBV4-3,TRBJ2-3,CASRIDRGEDTDTQYF,TGCGCCAGCAGAATCGACAGGGGGGAGGACACAGATACGCAGTATTTT
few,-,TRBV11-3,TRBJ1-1,CASSERMNTEAFF,TGTGCCAGCAGTGAGAGAATGAACACTGAAGCTTTCTTT
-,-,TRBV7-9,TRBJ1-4,CASSPGGTAEKLFF,TGTGCCAGCAGCCCGGGGGGGACGGCTGAAAAACTGTTTTTT
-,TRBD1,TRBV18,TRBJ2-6,CASSPPNGQGLSGANVLTF,TGTGCCAGCTCACCACCGAACGGACAGGGGCTCTCTGGGGCCAACGTCCTGACTTTC
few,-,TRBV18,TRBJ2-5,CASSPPRGGEETQYF,TGTGCCAGCTCACCACCGAGAGGAGGGGAGGAAACCCAGTACTTC
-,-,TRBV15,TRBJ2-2,CATSGPDRVNTGELFF,TGTGCCACCAGCGGACCGGACAGAGTTAACACCGGGGAGCTGTTTTTT
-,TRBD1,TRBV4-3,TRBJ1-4,CASSQGPGQGSYLREKLFF,TGCGCCAGCAGCCAGGGGCCGGGACAGGGATCATACCTGCGTGAAAAACTGTTTTTT
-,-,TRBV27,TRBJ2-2,CASRTSANTGELFF,TGTGCCAGCAGAACAAGCGCGAACACCGGGGAGCTGTTTTTT
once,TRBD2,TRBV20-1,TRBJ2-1,CSASQRELGYEQFF,TGCAGTGCTAGTCAGCGGGAGCTAGGATATGAGCAGTTCTTC
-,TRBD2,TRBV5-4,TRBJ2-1,CASSLELARNYNEQFF,TGTGCCAGCAGCTTGGAACTAGCGAGAAACTACAATGAGCAGTTCTTC
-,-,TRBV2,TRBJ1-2,CASSLQQTVNYGYTF,TGTGCCAGCAGCCTACAGCAGACAGTTAACTATGGCTACACCTTC